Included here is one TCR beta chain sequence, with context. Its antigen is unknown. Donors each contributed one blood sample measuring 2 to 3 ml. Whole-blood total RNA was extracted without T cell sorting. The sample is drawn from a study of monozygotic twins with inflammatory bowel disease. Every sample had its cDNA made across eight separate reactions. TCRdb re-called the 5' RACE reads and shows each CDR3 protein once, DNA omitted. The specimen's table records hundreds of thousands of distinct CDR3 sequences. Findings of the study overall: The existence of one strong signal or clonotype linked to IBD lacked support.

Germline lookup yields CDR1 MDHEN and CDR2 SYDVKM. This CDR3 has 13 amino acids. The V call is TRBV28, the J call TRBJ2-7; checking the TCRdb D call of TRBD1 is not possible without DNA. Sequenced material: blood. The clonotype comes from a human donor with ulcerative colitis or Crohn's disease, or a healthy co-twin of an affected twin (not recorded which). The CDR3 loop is CASSLRTPQWIYF.